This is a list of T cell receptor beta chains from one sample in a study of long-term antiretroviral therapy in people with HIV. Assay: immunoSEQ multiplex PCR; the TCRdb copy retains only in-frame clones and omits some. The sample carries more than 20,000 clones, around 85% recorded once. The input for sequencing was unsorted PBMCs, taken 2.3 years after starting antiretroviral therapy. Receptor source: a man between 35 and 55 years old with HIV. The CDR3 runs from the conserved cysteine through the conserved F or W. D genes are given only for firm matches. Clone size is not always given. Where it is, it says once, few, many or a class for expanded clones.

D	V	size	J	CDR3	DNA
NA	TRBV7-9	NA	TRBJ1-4	CASSSPDSLNEKLFF	TGTGCCAGCAGCTCCCCGGACAGCTTAAATGAAAAACTGTTTTTT
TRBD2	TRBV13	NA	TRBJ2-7	CASSLTSGVYEQYF	TGTGCCAGCAGCTTGACTAGCGGGGTCTACGAGCAGTACTTC
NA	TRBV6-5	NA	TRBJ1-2	CASSVTWDTSYGYTF	TGTGCCAGCAGTGTGACGTGGGACACCTCTTATGGCTACACCTTC
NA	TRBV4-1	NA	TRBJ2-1	CASSQGSDNEQFF	TGCGCCAGCAGCCAAGGCTCCGACAATGAGCAGTTCTTC
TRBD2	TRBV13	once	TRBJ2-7	CASSQGTSGGYEQYF	TGTGCCAGCAGCCAAGGGACTAGCGGGGGCTACGAGCAGTACTTC
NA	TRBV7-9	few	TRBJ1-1	CASSWTEAEAFF	TGTGCCAGCAGCTGGACAGAGGCTGAAGCTTTCTTT
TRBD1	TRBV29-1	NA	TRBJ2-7	CSVTGSYEQYF	TGCAGCGTGACAGGGTCCTACGAGCAGTACTTC
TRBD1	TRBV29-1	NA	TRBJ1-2	CSVTQGAYGYTF	TGCAGCGTTACACAGGGGGCGTATGGCTACACCTTC
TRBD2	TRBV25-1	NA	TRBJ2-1	CASTSAGTYNEQFF	TGTGCCAGCACATCAGCGGGAACCTACAATGAGCAGTTCTTC
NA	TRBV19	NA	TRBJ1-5	CASSISAQGQPQHF	TGTGCCAGTAGTATTTCGGCTCAGGGGCAGCCCCAGCATTTT
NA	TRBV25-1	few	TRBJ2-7	CASSEYLDYEQYF	TGTGCCAGCAGTGAATACTTAGATTACGAGCAGTACTTC
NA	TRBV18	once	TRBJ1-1	CASSPGRGGFVAFF	TGTGCCAGCTCACCAGGACGTGGTGGATTTGTAGCTTTCTTT
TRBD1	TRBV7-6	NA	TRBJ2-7	CASSPRAGQGFSYEQYF	TGTGCCAGCAGCCCGAGAGCGGGACAGGGGTTCTCGTACGAGCAGTACTTC
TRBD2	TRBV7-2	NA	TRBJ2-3	CASSLEGGSGTQYF	TGTGCCAGCAGCTTAGAGGGCGGGAGCGGTACGCAGTATTTT
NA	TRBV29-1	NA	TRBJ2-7	CSALGRGPYEQYF	TGCAGCGCACTAGGACGGGGCCCCTACGAGCAGTACTTC
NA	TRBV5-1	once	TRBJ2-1	CASSLSASSWEQFF	TGCGCCAGCAGCTTGTCGGCCAGTTCCTGGGAGCAGTTCTTC
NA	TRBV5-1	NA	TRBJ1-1	CASSSLGQPNTEAFF	TGCGCCAGCAGCTCCCTAGGACAGCCGAACACTGAAGCTTTCTTT
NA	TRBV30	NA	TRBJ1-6	CAWRPSYNSPLHF	TGTGCCTGGAGACCCTCCTATAATTCACCCCTCCACTTT
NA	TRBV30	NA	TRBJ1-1	CAWGTSGTEAFF	TGTGCCTGGGGGACATCTGGCACTGAAGCTTTCTTT
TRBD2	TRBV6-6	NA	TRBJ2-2	CASRTSGANTGELFF	TGTGCCAGCAGAACTAGCGGGGCGAACACCGGGGAGCTGTTTTTT
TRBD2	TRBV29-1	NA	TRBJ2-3	CSVDGTSGTHTDTQYF	TGCAGCGTTGATGGGACTAGCGGGACACACACAGATACGCAGTATTTT
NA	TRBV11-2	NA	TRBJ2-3	CASWIGGDTQYF	TGTGCCAGCTGGATAGGGGGGGATACGCAGTATTTT
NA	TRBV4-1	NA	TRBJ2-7	CASSQNPGAYEQYF	TGCGCCAGCAGCCAAAACCCAGGGGCCTACGAGCAGTACTTC
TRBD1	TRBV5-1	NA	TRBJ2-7	CASSPSGTVSIAYEQYF	TGCGCCAGCAGCCCCTCGGGGACAGTCAGTATCGCCTACGAGCAGTACTTC
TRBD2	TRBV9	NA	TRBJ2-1	CASSAPGTSGRNEQFF	TGTGCCAGCAGCGCCCCCGGGACTAGCGGGAGGAATGAGCAGTTCTTC
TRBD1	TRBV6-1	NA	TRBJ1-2	CASSEAGTGFTSVYGYTF	TGTGCCAGCAGTGAAGCAGGGACAGGCTTCACAAGCGTCTATGGCTACACCTTC
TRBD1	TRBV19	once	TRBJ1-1	CASSPLVDRVNENTEAFF	TGTGCCAGTAGCCCCCTTGTGGACAGGGTAAATGAGAACACTGAAGCTTTCTTT
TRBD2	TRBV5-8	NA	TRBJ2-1	CASSLEPRGLAGEYNEQFF	TGTGCCAGCAGCTTGGAACCGCGGGGACTAGCGGGAGAGTACAATGAGCAGTTCTTC
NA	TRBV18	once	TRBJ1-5	CASSGSGSNQPQHF	TGTGCCAGCTCAGGTTCGGGGAGCAATCAGCCCCAGCATTTT
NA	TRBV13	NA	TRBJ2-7	CASSLGTGSEQYF	TGTGCCAGCAGCTTAGGCACAGGGAGTGAGCAGTACTTC